The 2 T cell receptor beta chains in this list originate from one sample, sequenced in a study of shared clonotypes between healthy human individuals (TCRdb year 2020). Library preparation was by the immunoSEQ multiplex PCR assay. TCRdb stores this immuneACCESS table with in-frame sequences only. Part of the clones is absent; in the studies checked, under half of the shortfall reflects unresolved V genes, and no reason is known for the rest. The sample data list roughly 760,000 clones, and under 80% of these were observed just once. In total, the top ten clones hold around 1.6% of the sample. Sequencing was performed on memory CD4+ T cells sorted from blood. The cell subset or site label of this sample denotes: CD45RA-negative fraction. The receptors derive from a woman aged 25 to 39 in good health.

V and J are TRBV9 and TRBJ2-2; 10 bases are shared with TRBD1. The trim removed 5 bases at V and 6 bases at J, leaving 4 bases unmatched. The CDR3 runs to 14 residues. Looked up from germline, CDR1 is SGDLS and CDR2 is YYNGEE. CDR3 coding DNA: TGTGCCAGCAGACCCGGGACAGGGGCCGGGGAGCTGTTTTTT. This gives the protein CASRPGTGAGELFF.

A few counts support this clone. V gene TRBV19 combines with J gene TRBJ1-4; 8 bases line up with TRBD1. Germline V gives CDR1 LNHDA, CDR2 SQIVND (reference sequence). The V segment lost 5 bases and the J segment 6 bases; nucleotides outside the gene matches: 8. The CDR3 length is 15 residues. The CDR3 loop is CASSPLRGRDEKLFF. For the CDR3, the DNA is TGTGCCAGTAGTCCTCTCAGGGGGCGCGATGAAAAACTGTTTTTT.